This is a list of T cell receptor beta chains from one sample in a study of blood T cell repertoires in COVID-19. Repertoires were generated with immunoSEQ multiplex PCR, while TCRdb's copy carries only in-frame clones and drops some. Of about 320,000 clones listed, just over 85% are singletons. The sample comprised PBMCs or T cells enriched from blood (not recorded which). Every receptor here comes from a woman younger than 35 who had recovered from COVID-19. Both conserved end residues are part of each CDR3. A D gene is named only where the DNA matches it firmly. Not all rows give a size; the values are once, few, many and, for expanded clones, a class.

cdr3_aa cdr3_nt j_call d_call clone_size v_call
CAWSEGAGELFF TGTGCCTGGAGTGAGGGGGCCGGGGAGCTGTTTTTT TRBJ2-2 - once TRBV30
CASSDRDRGQPQHF TGTGCCAGTAGTGACCGGGACAGGGGGCAGCCCCAGCATTTT TRBJ1-5 TRBD1 - TRBV19
CASSLWTGGNTEAFF TGTGCCAGCAGTTTATGGACAGGGGGGAACACTGAAGCTTTCTTT TRBJ1-1 TRBD1 - TRBV28
CASSEGQFYGYTF TGTGCCAGCAGTGAAGGGCAGTTCTATGGCTACACCTTC TRBJ1-2 - few TRBV2
CASSLERGQGAFF TGCGCCAGCAGCTTGGAGAGGGGGCAGGGTGCTTTCTTT TRBJ1-1 TRBD1 - TRBV5-1
CASSLRGPDGYTF TGTGCCAGCAGCTTAAGGGGGCCGGATGGCTACACCTTC TRBJ1-2 TRBD1 - TRBV11-2
CASRSTSATNEKLFF TGTGCCAGCAGATCCACTTCTGCAACTAATGAAAAACTGTTTTTT TRBJ1-4 - - TRBV2
CASSFQGADGYTF TGTGCCAGCAGCTTTCAGGGGGCTGACGGCTACACCTTC TRBJ1-2 TRBD1 - TRBV11-2
CASSLEGVSGANVLTF TGTGCCAGCAGCTTGGAGGGAGTCTCTGGGGCCAACGTCCTGACTTTC TRBJ2-6 - once TRBV5-4
CAISEGDNSYEQYF TGTGCCATCAGTGAAGGGGACAACTCCTACGAGCAGTACTTC TRBJ2-7 - - TRBV10-3
CASSSTGGLFTGELFF TGTGCCAGCAGCTCCACGGGGGGGCTATTCACCGGGGAGCTGTTTTTT TRBJ2-2 TRBD2 - TRBV5-5
CASSVSRGTGNTIYF TGTGCCAGCAGCGTAAGCCGGGGTACTGGAAACACCATATATTTT TRBJ1-3 - - TRBV9
CASSVGSRGGDQETQYF TGTGCCAGCAGCGTAGGATCGCGCGGGGGAGACCAAGAGACCCAGTACTTC TRBJ2-5 TRBD2 - TRBV9
CASSQDWRELTDTQYF TGCGCCAGCAGCCAAGATTGGCGGGAGCTCACAGATACGCAGTATTTT TRBJ2-3 TRBD2 - TRBV4-1
CAWSRNLYEQYF TGTGCCTGGAGCAGGAATTTATACGAGCAGTACTTC TRBJ2-7 - - TRBV30
CASSAGAGYGYTF TGTGCCAGCAGCGCAGGGGCTGGATATGGCTACACCTTC TRBJ1-2 - - TRBV5-4
CASTLQGWTEAFF TGTGCCAGCACCTTACAGGGATGGACTGAAGCTTTCTTT TRBJ1-1 - - TRBV2
CASSEGGNEQFF TGCGCCAGCAGCGAGGGGGGGAATGAGCAGTTCTTC TRBJ2-1 - - TRBV10-1
CASSFPPTGFGREQFF TGTGCCAGCAGTTTCCCCCCCACAGGGTTCGGGAGGGAGCAGTTCTTC TRBJ2-1 - - TRBV28
CASSAGNTEAFF TGTGCCAGCAGCGCGGGGAACACTGAAGCTTTCTTT TRBJ1-1 - - TRBV5-6
CASSSRTGVVDTQYF TGTGCCAGCAGCTCACGGACAGGGGTGGTAGATACGCAGTATTTT TRBJ2-3 TRBD1 few TRBV11-2
CASSTGQSPNGYTF TGTGCCAGCTCAACGGGACAGTCCCCCAATGGCTACACCTTC TRBJ1-2 TRBD1 - TRBV18
CASGGAGRTGELFF TGTGCCAGCGGTGGAGCGGGAAGGACCGGGGAGCTGTTTTTT TRBJ2-2 TRBD2 once TRBV7-9
CASSGLAGGRLNNEQFF TGTGCCAGTTCGGGACTAGCGGGCGGCCGACTAAACAATGAGCAGTTCTTC TRBJ2-1 TRBD2 - TRBV19
CASSALGSYTEAFF TGCGCCAGCAGCGCCCTGGGTAGCTACACTGAAGCTTTCTTT TRBJ1-1 - - TRBV5-1